These 12 T cell receptor beta chains originate from one sample sequenced in a study of post-analysis software for immune sequencing data. Antigen specificity for these receptors is unknown. Whole-study findings and limits: Higher frequency in patients than in controls was seen for a handful of TRBV segments, with TRBV5-6, TRBV5-1 and TRBV20-1 among them.

Unique molecular identifiers tagged the TCR beta cDNA libraries. Each CDR3 protein gets one entry after TCRdb re-called the PCR reads with MiXCR. This sample has about half a million distinct CDR3 sequences, with 45% found just once. Sequencing input: blood. The receptor source for this set is a girl between 10 and 17 years old with multiple sclerosis.

This clonotype was detected only once. V and J are TRBV18 and TRBJ2-7; D tentatively fits TRBD1 or TRBD2 (5 bases each). Germline-derived CDR1 and CDR2 are KGHSH and LQKENI. The CDR3 is made up of 15 amino acids. The V end was cut by 0 bases, the J end by 3 bases, with 12 bases between. This chain's CDR3 is CASSPPNGGDYEQYF. The CDR3 DNA is TGTGCCAGCTCACCACCGAATGGGGGAGACTACGAGCAGTACTTC.

This clonotype occurred many times. The chain couples TRBV7-3 to TRBJ2-1; possibly TRBD2 for D (5 bases). CDR1 and CDR2 from the germline V gene are SGHTA and FQGTGA. Trimming shortened V by 6 bases and J by 7 bases, and 16 bases separated the two germline ends. CDR3 length: 14 residues. Written as DNA, the CDR3 is TGTGCCAGCAGTCCGGGCCTAGCCGGTAATGAGCAGTTCTTC. Its translation is CASSPGLAGNEQFF. The full variable domain, rest sourced from reference TRBV7-3 and TRBJ2-1, is GAGVSQTPSNKVTEKGKYVELRCDPISGHTALYWYRQSLGQGPEFLIYFQGTGAADDSGLPNDRFFAVRPEGSVSTLKIQRTERGDSAVYLCASSPGLAGNEQFFGPGTRLTVL.

This chain joins TRBV20-1 and TRBJ2-7; perhaps TRBD1 as D (5 bases). The CDR3 is 14 amino acids. The V gene's germline CDR1 is DFQATT and CDR2 SNEGSKA (reference sequence). V was clipped by 6 bases and J by 0 bases, with 15 bases between them. CDR3 nucleotides: TGCAGTGCATCGACAGTCCGGAGCTCCTACGAGCAGTACTTC. Residues: CSASTVRSSYEQYF.

This chain uses TRBV13 with TRBJ2-7, with a tentative D call TRBD2 (6 bases). The length of the CDR3 is 14 residues. Germline CDR1 PRHDT, CDR2 FYEKMQ (reference sequence). Trimming shortened V by 5 bases and J by 3 bases, and 14 bases separated the two germline ends. The CDR3 reads CASSPERDFYEQYF. For the CDR3, the DNA is TGTGCCAGCAGCCCAGAGAGGGACTTCTACGAGCAGTACTTC.

This clonotype was seen a handful of times. The chain carries TRBV27 and TRBJ2-3, with D tentatively TRBD1 or TRBD2 (5 bases each). CDR1 and CDR2 from the germline V gene are MNHEY and SMNVEV (reference sequence). The CDR3 consists of 15 residues. With 4 bases removed from V and 6 bases from J, the gap between germline ends came to 17 bases. The CDR3 DNA reads as TGTGCCAGCAGTTCCCCCGGGACCGCCCCGGATACGCAGTATTTT. Translation gives CASSSPGTAPDTQYF.

V is TRBV11-2 and J is TRBJ2-3; D is perhaps TRBD2 (6 bases). Trimming stripped 2 bases from V and 1 base from J, with 10 bases between. This CDR3 has 15 amino acids. Germline CDR1 and CDR2: SGHAT and FQNNGV. The CDR3 nucleotides read TGTGCCAGCAGCTTAAACCCTAGCGGCACAGATACGCAGTATTTT. Its protein is CASSLNPSGTDTQYF.

This chain connects TRBV28 to TRBJ2-7; TRBD2 agrees at 8 bases. Per germline, CDR1 MDHEN and CDR2 SYDVKM. This CDR3 contains 15 residues. V was pared by 6 bases and J by 6 bases, with 13 bases of the junction left unmatched. The CDR3 bases are TGTGCCAGCAGCTTGGGCGGGCGGGAGGTGGGCGAGCAGTACTTC. As protein: CASSLGGREVGEQYF.

V and J are TRBV2 and TRBJ2-7; no clear D. Trimming pared 7 bases from V and 3 bases from J, leaving 13 bases between. CDR3 length: 13 residues. The germline CDR1 and CDR2 sequences are SNHLY and FYNNEI. The CDR3 coding sequence is TGTGCCAGCAACGAAGACATCTACTACGAGCAGTACTTC. Amino acids: CASNEDIYYEQYF.

The V and J genes are TRBV5-1 and TRBJ2-1, with TRBD2 identical over 7 bases. The CDR3 contains 15 residues. V was clipped by 2 bases and J by 2 bases; unmatched bases: 4. From germline, CDR1 is SGHRS and CDR2 YFSETQ. The CDR3 here is CASSLAAGTYNEQFF. The CDR3, as DNA: TGCGCCAGCAGCTTAGCAGCGGGGACCTACAATGAGCAGTTCTTC. Full variable domain (remainder filled in from reference TRBV5-1 and TRBJ2-1): KAGVTQTPRYLIKTRGQQVTLSCSPISGHRSVSWYQQTPGQGLQFLFEYFSETQRNKGNFPGRFSGRQFSNSRSEMNVSTLELGDSALYLCASSLAAGTYNEQFFGPGTRLTVL.

The chain recombines TRBV6-2 or TRBV6-3 with TRBJ2-3; TRBD1 or TRBD2 may be the D gene (5 bases each). V lost 2 bases and J 5 bases, leaving 14 bases between the germline ends. Germline CDR1 reads MNHEY; CDR2 reads SVGEGT. The length of the CDR3 is 15 residues. Here the CDR3 reads CASSYVGEPGDTQYF. CDR3 DNA sequence: TGTGCCAGCAGTTACGTGGGGGAGCCAGGAGATACGCAGTATTTT.

This clonotype was picked up a small number of times. The rearrangement uses TRBV25-1 and TRBJ2-5; 9 nucleotides match TRBD1. There are 16 residues in the CDR3. Looked up from germline, CDR1 is MGHDK and CDR2 is SYGVNS. V was pared by 3 bases and J by 11 bases, with 16 bases of the junction left unmatched. The CDR3 DNA is TGTGCCAGCAGTGACCCCGGATGGGACAGGGCGGAGTTGCAGTACTTC. This translates into CASSDPGWDRAELQYF.

The CDR3 DNA reads TGCAGCGTACAGGGGAGATATGGCTACACCTTC. Its translation is CSVQGRYGYTF. This chain joins TRBV29-1 and TRBJ1-2, with 7 bases identical to TRBD1. CDR3 length: 11 amino acids. Germline V gene sequence: CDR1 SQVTM, CDR2 ANQGSEA. V lost 6 bases, J lost 5 bases, and 3 bases stayed unmatched.